This TCR beta chain was recorded in a study of radiotherapy plus CTLA-4 blockade in lung cancer. The germline CDR1 and CDR2 sequences are SGHTA and FQGNSA. V dropped 2 bases and J dropped 2; count of bases not matched to a gene: 3. The CDR3 has 16 residues. Findings and caveats of the study: Per reports, early blood T cell clone dynamics, plus interferon-beta, forecast response most strongly.

Here immunoSEQ multiplex PCR was the method, and the copy in TCRdb shows in-frame clones only, minus some. Here the sample spans fewer than 100,000 clones, less than 85% being singletons. Regarding this clone: Antigen specificity is unknown.

This TCR derives from a human donor with non-small cell lung cancer who had stable disease on radiotherapy plus ipilimumab. The chain combines TRBV7-2 with TRBJ2-3, with TRBD2 matching over 11 bases. Sample: peripheral blood, taken from a patient treated with radiotherapy plus ipilimumab. CDR3 protein: CASSLLLAGVTDTQYF. The CDR3 nucleotides read TGTGCCAGCAGCTTATTACTAGCGGGGGTCACAGATACGCAGTATTTT. Complete variable domain (other parts from reference TRBV7-2 and TRBJ2-3): GAGVSQSPSNKVTEKGKDVELRCDPISGHTALYWYRQSLGQGLEFLIYFQGNSAPDKSGLPSDRFSAERTGGSVSTLTIQRTQQEDSAVYLCASSLLLAGVTDTQYFGPGTRLTVL.